Each of the 32 T cell receptor beta chains below was sequenced from the same sample in a study of post-analysis software for immune sequencing data. Overall study results and limits: Five TRBV segments occurring more often in patients than controls included TRBV5-6, TRBV5-1 and TRBV20-1.

Every TCR beta cDNA library bore unique molecular identifiers. TCRdb re-called the PCR reads through MiXCR, storing one row per CDR3 protein. In the table there are 550,000 to 700,000 distinct CDR3 sequences, around 47% of which are singletons. For these TCRs, the target antigens are not known. The sequenced sample consisted of blood. The receptors derive from a girl aged 10 to 17 with multiple sclerosis.

There are a few counts of this clonotype. The V gene is TRBV9, the J gene TRBJ1-2, with 7 bases lining up with TRBD1. Germline V gives CDR1 SGDLS, CDR2 YYNGEE. This CDR3 is 14 amino acids long. V shed 4 bases, J shed 8 bases, and the junction held 11 bases outside the gene matches. This CDR3 is CASSPTTGWQGYTF. CDR3 coding DNA: TGTGCCAGCAGCCCAACGACAGGGTGGCAGGGCTACACCTTC. Full variable domain (remainder filled in from reference TRBV9 and TRBJ1-2): DSGVTQTPKHLITATGQRVTLRCSPRSGDLSVYWYQQSLDQGLQFLIQYYNGEERAKGNILERFSAQQFPDLHSELNLSSLELGDSALYFCASSPTTGWQGYTFGSGTRLTVV.

The rearrangement joins TRBV7-6 to TRBJ2-7; 8 nucleotides align to TRBD1. Germline-derived CDR1 and CDR2 are SGHVS and FNYEAQ. V trimming: 2 bases; J trimming: 0 bases; junction bases outside the gene matches: 6. The CDR3 is made up of 16 amino acids. CDR3 sequence: CASSLLGQEISYEQYF. The CDR3 DNA is TGTGCCAGCAGCTTACTGGGACAGGAAATCTCCTACGAGCAGTACTTC.

This clonotype has a single count. The chain employs TRBV3-1 and TRBJ2-5; tentative D call: TRBD1 (5 bases). The CDR3 covers 12 residues. With 6 bases removed from V and 5 bases from J, the gap between germline ends came to 10 bases. Per the germline V gene, CDR1 is LGHDT and CDR2 is YNNKEL (reference sequence). The CDR3 here is CASRPGLETQYF. Written as DNA, the CDR3 is TGTGCCAGCAGACCAGGGTTGGAGACCCAGTACTTC.

This clonotype was seen a handful of times. The rearrangement uses TRBV5-6 and TRBJ2-7, with TRBD2 as a possible D gene (5 bases). The V end lost 4 bases, the J end lost 1 base, and 24 bases lay between the germline ends. In germline, CDR1 is SGHDT, CDR2 YYEEEE. This CDR3 region has 18 residues. CDR3 coding DNA: TGTGCCAGCAGCCGACTGATTCGACGGGGAGATTGGTCCTACGAGCAGTACTTC. It codes for CASSRLIRRGDWSYEQYF.

This clonotype turned up a few times. The J gene is TRBJ2-7, the V gene TRBV12-3 or TRBV12-4, with 7 bases fitting TRBD2. The CDR3 loop spans 15 amino acids. With V trimmed by 5 bases and J by 2 bases, 9 bases remained unmatched. CDR3 in DNA: TGTGCCAGCAGTGGGAGGGAGCAAGGGACCTACGAGCAGTACTTC. Protein: CASSGREQGTYEQYF.

This sequence joins TRBV7-9 and TRBJ2-1; 10 bases are a match to TRBD2. V lost 6 bases to trimming and J lost 0 bases; unmatched junction nucleotides: 14. The CDR3 extends over 19 amino acids. Germline assignment: CDR1 SEHNR and CDR2 FQNEAQ (reference sequence). This chain's CDR3 is CASRKAASGGPSSYNEQFF. The DNA for the CDR3 is TGTGCCAGCAGAAAGGCGGCTAGCGGGGGCCCTAGCTCCTACAATGAGCAGTTCTTC.

The gene calls are TRBV11-2 and TRBJ2-3, with TRBD2 identical over 16 bases. V trimming: 6 bases; J trimming: 6 bases; junction bases outside the gene matches: 6. The CDR3 runs 16 residues. CDR1 and CDR2 from the germline V gene are SGHAT and FQNNGV. CDR3 DNA: TGTGCCAGCAGGGGTCCGGGACTAGCGGGAGGGGATACGCAGTATTTT. Translating it yields CASRGPGLAGGDTQYF.

The genes are TRBV27 and TRBJ1-1; tentative D call: TRBD1 (6 bases). V lost 5 bases, J lost 7 bases, and 11 bases lay in between. The CDR3 is 12 residues long. The V gene's germline CDR1 is MNHEY and CDR2 SMNVEV (reference sequence). CDR3 in amino acids: CASSGGTFEAFF. CDR3 nucleotides: TGTGCCAGCAGTGGAGGGACATTTGAAGCTTTCTTT.

This chain joins TRBV5-1 and TRBJ2-3; 9 nucleotides line up with TRBD1. The ends lost 4 bases at V and 5 bases at J; junction bases unmatched: 11. The CDR3 is 16 residues long. Germline V lookup: CDR1 SGHRS, CDR2 YFSETQ. The CDR3 DNA sequence: TGCGCCAGCAGCCCCCTGGACAGGGGTCCCGGAGATACGCAGTATTTT. Translated: CASSPLDRGPGDTQYF. Full variable domain (rest looked up from reference TRBV5-1 and TRBJ2-3): KAGVTQTPRYLIKTRGQQVTLSCSPISGHRSVSWYQQTPGQGLQFLFEYFSETQRNKGNFPGRFSGRQFSNSRSEMNVSTLELGDSALYLCASSPLDRGPGDTQYFGPGTRLTVL.

The chain is built from TRBV12-3 or TRBV12-4 and TRBJ1-2; the D gene is possibly TRBD1 (6 bases). V lost 5 bases to trimming and J lost 4 bases, with 14 bases between them. CDR3 size: 14 residues. Here the CDR3 reads CASSGGQKFYGYTF. The CDR3 region has the DNA TGTGCCAGCAGTGGTGGACAGAAATTCTATGGCTACACCTTC.

The chain employs TRBV3-1 and TRBJ2-1, with TRBD2 identical over 10 bases. V shed 3 bases, J shed 5 bases, and the junction held 7 bases outside the gene matches. From germline, CDR1 is LGHDT and CDR2 YNNKEL (reference sequence). The CDR3 runs to 16 residues. CDR3: CASSQERLAGDNEQFF. The CDR3 coding sequence is TGTGCCAGCAGCCAGGAGAGGCTAGCGGGAGACAATGAGCAGTTCTTC.

This chain links TRBV2 with TRBJ2-1, with a weak D call TRBD2 (7 bases). V lost 11 bases to trimming and J lost 5 bases, with 22 bases between them. The germline V gene encodes CDR1 SNHLY and CDR2 FYNNEI. The CDR3 runs 15 residues. This CDR3 reads CAGGRGTGTNNEQFF. DNA of the CDR3: TGTGCCGGAGGTAGGGGGACGGGGACTAACAATGAGCAGTTCTTC.

This clonotype was detected a few times. The J gene is TRBJ2-1, the V gene TRBV12-3 or TRBV12-4; 8 bases agree with TRBD1. The CDR3 is 15 amino acids. The J segment lost 9 bases and the V segment lost 6 bases, leaving 13 bases of the junction unmatched. Written as DNA, the CDR3 is TGTGCCAGCAGCGACCCGGAGACAGGGGAAGTTGAGCAGTTCTTC. It specifies CASSDPETGEVEQFF.

This clonotype was seen only a few times. The chain uses TRBV5-1 and TRBJ1-2; D might be TRBD1 (5 bases). Trimming removed 2 bases from V and 4 bases from J, with 12 bases in between. The CDR3 extends over 14 amino acids. Germline CDR1 is SGHRS and CDR2 is YFSETQ. The CDR3 coding sequence is TGCGCCAGCAGCTTCATTCAGGGAAGCTATGGCTACACCTTC. Encoded protein: CASSFIQGSYGYTF.

This clonotype was observed a few times. The rearrangement uses TRBV7-8 and TRBJ2-7; tentative D call: TRBD2 (5 bases). Trimming cost V 0 bases and J 3 bases, with 9 bases left between them. This CDR3 has 14 amino acids. Germline V gene sequence: CDR1 SGHVS, CDR2 FQNEAQ. CDR3 region: CASSLAGIDYEQYF. The CDR3 nucleotides read TGTGCCAGCAGCTTAGCCGGGATTGACTACGAGCAGTACTTC. The full variable domain, with the rest looked up from reference TRBV7-8 and TRBJ2-7, is GAGVSQSPRYKVAKRGQDVALRCDPISGHVSLFWYQQALGQGPEFLTYFQNEAQLDKSGLPSDRFFAERPEGSVSTLKIQRTQQEDSAVYLCASSLAGIDYEQYFGPGTRLTVT.

This clonotype was detected only once. The chain couples TRBV5-1 to TRBJ2-4, with TRBD1 matching over 8 bases. CDR1 SGHRS and CDR2 YFSETQ come from the germline V gene. Unmatched junction bases numbered 5, after V lost 0 bases and J lost 3 bases. The CDR3 contains 16 residues. In DNA form, the CDR3 reads TGCGCCAGCAGCTTGGAGACAGGGGTGGTCAAAAACATTCAGTACTTC. Amino acids: CASSLETGVVKNIQYF.

V gene TRBV27 combines with J gene TRBJ2-3, with 7 bases lining up with TRBD1. This CDR3 contains 13 residues. Germline-derived CDR1 and CDR2 are MNHEY and SMNVEV (reference sequence). Trimming at V came to 5 bases and at J to 5 bases, leaving 4 bases not matched to a gene. The CDR3 is CASSQQGKDTQYF. The DNA of the CDR3 is TGTGCCAGCAGTCAACAGGGGAAAGATACGCAGTATTTT.

This chain uses TRBV4-2 with TRBJ2-3; 11 nucleotides line up with TRBD2. The CDR3 sequence is 16 residues long. Germline V gene data show CDR1 as LGHNA and CDR2 as YNFKEQ. The junction had 5 bases not matched to a gene; V was cut back by 3 bases and J by 3 bases. Written as DNA, the CDR3 is TGTGCCAGCAGCCATCCTACTAGCGGGAGAACAGATACGCAGTATTTT. It yields the protein CASSHPTSGRTDTQYF.

The V and J genes are TRBV12-3 or TRBV12-4 and TRBJ1-1; D call uncertain. Trimming stripped 3 bases from V and 0 bases from J, with 8 bases between. There are 14 residues in the CDR3. The CDR3: CASSFLGMNTEAFF. The DNA of the CDR3 is TGTGCCAGCAGTTTTCTAGGGATGAACACTGAAGCTTTCTTT.

Only one count was recorded for this clonotype. The rearrangement uses TRBV29-1 and TRBJ2-1; the match to TRBD2 covers 8 bases. CDR1 SQVTM and CDR2 ANQGSEA come from the germline V gene. The CDR3 runs to 16 residues. The V and J ends lost 0 bases and 13 bases, in that order; junction bases with no gene match: 17. CDR3 sequence reads: CSVEDLMSGSRETQFF. The CDR3 bases are TGCAGCGTTGAAGATCTTATGAGCGGGAGTCGAGAGACCCAGTTCTTC.

The V gene is TRBV7-9, the J gene TRBJ2-1; D perhaps matches TRBD1 (5 bases). The CDR3 has 15 residues. Germline lookup yields CDR1 SEHNR and CDR2 FQNEAQ (reference sequence). V was pared by 0 bases and J by 6 bases, with 12 bases between. CDR3 sequence reads: CASSLAPSQGNEQFF. The CDR3 DNA sequence: TGTGCCAGCAGCTTAGCCCCTAGTCAGGGCAATGAGCAGTTCTTC.

The J gene is TRBJ2-4, the V gene TRBV20-1, with TRBD2 matching over 7 bases. TRBJ2-7 matches the DNA end more closely, so the J call is doubtful. The CDR3 consists of 15 residues. Germline lookup yields CDR1 DFQATT and CDR2 SNEGSKA (reference sequence). The DNA of the CDR3 is TGCAGTGCTCCCGACGCCAGGGAGGGTTCGTACGAGCAGTACTTC. Translating gives CSAPDAREGSYEQYF.

This clonotype came up once. Relative to the germline gene, one junction end is altered; a read error may explain this. The rearrangement joins TRBV12-3 or TRBV12-4 to TRBJ1-2; 7 bases map to TRBD1. The CDR3 extends over 14 amino acids. This chain's CDR3 is CASSIAGTARGYTF. The CDR3 nucleotides read TGTGCCAGCAGTATAGCCGGGACAGCTCGGGGCTACACCTTC.

The chain joins TRBV5-4 to TRBJ2-4; 8 bases line up with TRBD2. Germline CDR1 and CDR2: SGHNT and YYREEE (reference sequence). V lost 5 bases and J lost 5; bases outside the gene matches: 3. The CDR3 totals 13 residues. The CDR3 nucleotides read TGTGCCAGCAGTTTAGCGGGGCAAAACATTCAGTACTTC. As protein: CASSLAGQNIQYF.

The chain has TRBV12-3 or TRBV12-4 and TRBJ1-5; D gene ambiguous. The V gene lost 4 bases and the J gene lost 0 bases, with 13 bases spanning the gap. This CDR3 is built from 16 residues. The CDR3 loop is CASSSSWSDSNQPQHF. For the CDR3, the DNA is TGTGCCAGCAGTTCTTCCTGGTCCGATAGCAATCAGCCCCAGCATTTT.

This rearrangement joins TRBV7-6 to TRBJ2-5; TRBD2 matches 8 bases. The DNA end is more similar to TRBJ2-7, so the J call may be wrong. From germline, CDR1 is SGHVS and CDR2 FNYEAQ. CDR3 length: 15 amino acids. CDR3 residues: CASSTTGLVVDEQYF. Here the CDR3 DNA reads TGTGCCAGCAGCACCACGGGACTAGTAGTTGACGAGCAGTACTTC.

J is TRBJ2-5 and V is TRBV18; D ambiguous. In germline, CDR1 is KGHSH, CDR2 LQKENI. The CDR3 has 13 residues. With 3 bases removed from V and 5 bases from J, the gap between germline ends came to 10 bases. The CDR3 coding sequence is TGTGCCAGCTCACCCGGTTCTGGCGAGACCCAGTACTTC. This encodes CASSPGSGETQYF.

The table lists this clonotype with a count of one. The chain employs TRBV10-3 and TRBJ2-3; D possibly corresponds to TRBD1 (6 bases). The CDR3 loop spans 16 amino acids. Germline CDR1 is ENHRY and CDR2 is SYGVKD. The V end lost 7 bases, the J end lost 3 bases, and 20 bases lay between the germline ends. The DNA for the CDR3 is TGTGCCATCAAGTCGCCGGCAGGGCAGGGGACAGATACGCAGTATTTT. It codes for CAIKSPAGQGTDTQYF.

The chain joins TRBV7-9 to TRBJ2-1; D is possibly TRBD1 or TRBD2 (5 bases each). Germline V gene sequence: CDR1 SEHNR, CDR2 FQNEAQ (reference sequence). The length of the CDR3 is 15 residues. With 3 bases removed from V and 7 bases from J, the gap between germline ends came to 16 bases. CDR3 residues: CASSLLDSGRNEQFF. CDR3 nucleotide sequence: TGTGCCAGCAGCTTGCTTGACTCAGGGAGAAATGAGCAGTTCTTC.

The sample holds a few counts of this clonotype. The J gene is TRBJ2-1, the V gene TRBV29-1, with 7 bases that match TRBD2. The CDR3 is made up of 14 amino acids. The V segment lost 3 bases and the J segment 8 bases; nucleotides outside the gene matches: 10. Germline CDR1 SQVTM, CDR2 ANQGSEA. The CDR3, as DNA: TGCAGCGTTGAGTCTGGGAGGGCCCACGATGAGCAGTTCTTC. Translating it yields CSVESGRAHDEQFF.

This clonotype was detected a few times. The genes are TRBV7-9 and TRBJ2-1, with D possibly being TRBD1 or TRBD2 (7 bases each). CDR3 length: 15 amino acids. Trimming cost V 5 bases and J 9 bases, with 20 bases left between them. Per the germline V gene, CDR1 is SEHNR and CDR2 is FQNEAQ (reference sequence). As DNA, the CDR3 is TGTGCCAGCAGCGACCCTGTAGACAGGGAGGGTGAGCAGTTCTTC. It is translated as CASSDPVDREGEQFF.

V gene TRBV20-1 combines with J gene TRBJ2-5; TRBD2 agrees at 8 bases. CDR3 length: 14 residues. Germline-derived CDR1 and CDR2 are DFQATT and SNEGSKA (reference sequence). V dropped 3 bases and J dropped 2; count of bases not matched to a gene: 5. The CDR3: CSASPSGGQETQYF. CDR3 DNA: TGCAGTGCTAGTCCTTCGGGAGGGCAAGAGACCCAGTACTTC.